These T cell receptor beta chains were read from a single sample in a study of cytomegalovirus exposure and HLA in healthy donors. This table comes from immunoSEQ multiplex PCR, and its TCRdb copy is limited to in-frame clones, with some not included. The table includes about 62,000 clones, roughly 75% detected once. The sequenced material came from PBMCs. The receptors were sampled from a woman aged 30 to 39 in good health and CMV-seronegative. CDR3s include the opening cysteine and the closing phenylalanine or tryptophan. Fields, in order: clone size, V gene, D gene, J gene, CDR3 DNA, CDR3 protein. A D gene is named only where the DNA matches it firmly. Size is stated for part of the rows, as once, few or many counts, or as a class when the clone is expanded.

.,TRBV6-1,TRBD1,TRBJ1-5,TGTGCCAGCAGTGAAAGGACAGGCGATAGCAATCAGCCCCAGCATTTT,CASSERTGDSNQPQHF
few,TRBV6-4,.,TRBJ2-1,TGTGCCAGCAGTGACTCCCAGGGTAGCCCCAATGAGCAGTTCTTC,CASSDSQGSPNEQFF
.,TRBV5-1,TRBD2,TRBJ2-1,TGCGCCAGCAGCTTGGGTGGACTAGCGGTCAATGAGCAGTTCTTC,CASSLGGLAVNEQFF
.,TRBV29-1,TRBD2,TRBJ2-3,TGCAGCGTTGTCGGGACTAGCGGGAGGGCCATGACAGATACGCAGTATTTT,CSVVGTSGRAMTDTQYF
few,TRBV6-5,TRBD1,TRBJ1-4,TGTGCCAGCAGAGACAGGGGGCACGGAAAACTGTTTTTT,CASRDRGHGKLFF
.,TRBV27,TRBD1,TRBJ2-1,TGTGCCAGCAGACAGGGGAGAGAGGTGTTCTTC,CASRQGREVFF
.,TRBV4-3,.,TRBJ2-1,TGCGCCAGCAGCCAAGATCCGCGATTAAAGTTGTCGAATGAGCAGTTCTTC,CASSQDPRLKLSNEQFF
.,TRBV29-1,.,TRBJ2-1,TGCAGCGTTGAAGATCTTTGGGAGAATGAGCAGTTCTTC,CSVEDLWENEQFF
.,TRBV5-1,.,TRBJ2-3,TGCGCCAGCAGCGTAGGGACTCGCCCGGATACGCAGTATTTT,CASSVGTRPDTQYF
once,TRBV28,TRBD1,TRBJ1-1,TGTGCCAGCAGTTTACAGGGGGCGAACACTGAAGCTTTCTTT,CASSLQGANTEAFF
once,TRBV28,.,TRBJ1-5,TGTGCCAGCGGTCCCCACAGTAGCAATCAGCCCCAGCATTTT,CASGPHSSNQPQHF
.,TRBV30,.,TRBJ2-5,TGTGCCTGGAGTAGGGGTAGGTGGGAGACCCAGTACTTC,CAWSRGRWETQYF
.,TRBV19,TRBD2,TRBJ2-3,TGTGCCAGTAGGGTAGCGGGAGGGCCAGATACGCAGTATTTT,CASRVAGGPDTQYF
.,TRBV28,TRBD1,TRBJ1-4,TGTGCCAGCATCCCAACAGGGGGTAGTGATGAAAAACTGTTTTTT,CASIPTGGSDEKLFF
few,TRBV27,TRBD1,TRBJ2-2,TGTGCCAGCAGTCCACGACAGGGACGAGCCGGGGAGCTGTTTTTT,CASSPRQGRAGELFF
once,TRBV7-9,TRBD1,TRBJ2-7,TGTGCCAGCAGCTTAAGGGGGCCCTTCGACGAGCAGTACTTC,CASSLRGPFDEQYF
few,TRBV5-1,.,TRBJ2-7,TGCGCCAGCAGCCCCGACAGGAACGAGCAGTACTTC,CASSPDRNEQYF
.,TRBV12-5,.,TRBJ2-1,TGTGCTAGTGGTTCGTCTGTGACAGCGCGCAATGAGCAGTTCTTC,CASGSSVTARNEQFF
.,TRBV18,.,TRBJ2-4,TGTGCCAGCGCGCCAGAGGTAGCCAAAAACATTCAGTACTTC,CASAPEVAKNIQYF
.,TRBV9,TRBD1,TRBJ2-3,TGTGCCAGCAGCGTAGTCCCCGCGGGGACAGGCCAAGCTACGCAGTATTTT,CASSVVPAGTGQATQYF
once,TRBV7-2,.,TRBJ2-3,TGTGCCAGCAGCCGGGTAGACGAAAGCACAGATACGCAGTATTTT,CASSRVDESTDTQYF
few,TRBV6-5,TRBD1,TRBJ2-1,TGTGCCAGCAGTTACGAGAAGGCGACAGGGAGTAGGGAGCAGTTCTTC,CASSYEKATGSREQFF
.,TRBV6-1,.,TRBJ1-1,TGTGCCAGCACGGGAGCATATAACACTGAAGCTTTCTTT,CASTGAYNTEAFF
.,TRBV10-3,TRBD1,TRBJ2-1,TGTGCCATCAGTGACATCACCGGGACAGGGATAATGAATGAGCAGTTCTTC,CAISDITGTGIMNEQFF
medium-sized,TRBV23-1,.,TRBJ1-2,TGCGCCAGCAGTCGGCGGGAGGTCTATGGCTACACCTTC,CASSRREVYGYTF
.,TRBV28,TRBD1,TRBJ1-1,TGTGCCAGCAGTTTTGAGACAGGGGTGGGGACTGAAGCTTTCTTT,CASSFETGVGTEAFF
.,TRBV7-3,TRBD1,TRBJ1-1,TGTGCCAGCAGCTCGACAGGGGTGAACACTGAAGCTTTCTTT,CASSSTGVNTEAFF
once,TRBV10-3,TRBD1,TRBJ2-2,TGTGCCATCAGTTCGGGACAGGGCATCGGGGAGCTGTTTTTT,CAISSGQGIGELFF
.,TRBV21-1,.,TRBJ2-7,TGTGCCAGCAGCTTAGATGTTTGCGAGCAGTACTTC,CASSLDVCEQYF
.,TRBV6-5,.,TRBJ2-7,TGTGCCAGCAGTTCTACCGCCGAGCAGTACTTC,CASSSTAEQYF
.,TRBV30,.,TRBJ2-7,TGTGCCTGGAGTAGGGCAGGGGTCAGCGAGCAGTACTTC,CAWSRAGVSEQYF
.,TRBV29-1,.,TRBJ2-7,TGCAGCGTTGTTTTCGAGGGAGAGACGGCCTACGAGCAGTACTTC,CSVVFEGETAYEQYF
.,TRBV6-5,TRBD1,TRBJ1-2,TGTGCCAGCAGGGCACAGGGGGCGTTAGATGGCTACACCTTC,CASRAQGALDGYTF
.,TRBV18,.,TRBJ2-2,TGTGCCAGCTCACCACCGTCTGACTCCGGGGAGCTGTTTTTT,CASSPPSDSGELFF
few,TRBV11-2,TRBD2,TRBJ2-3,TGTGCCAGCAGCCCACTGGGGGCGGGAGGCCTATCTAGCACAGATACGCAGTATTTT,CASSPLGAGGLSSTDTQYF
.,TRBV19,.,TRBJ1-1,TGTGCCAGTAGTATTCCACCGAACACTAAAGCTTTCTTT,CASSIPPNTKAFF
few,TRBV27,TRBD1,TRBJ1-2,TGTGCCAGCAGTTCGCTTAGGACAGGGTATAATGGCTACACCTTC,CASSSLRTGYNGYTF
.,TRBV7-9,TRBD1,TRBJ2-7,TGTGCCAGCAGTATAACAGGGGGCTTATACGAGCAGTACTTC,CASSITGGLYEQYF
.,TRBV6-1,TRBD1,TRBJ1-1,TGTGCCAGCAGGGGACAGGGCGGACTAACTGAAGCTTTCTTT,CASRGQGGLTEAFF
.,TRBV11-2,.,TRBJ2-1,TGTGCCAGCAGCTCAGTCAACAATGAGCAGTTCTTC,CASSSVNNEQFF
.,TRBV11-2,TRBD1,TRBJ1-1,TGTGCCAGCAGCTTTCGAACCAGGGGGCTTGAGAGGAACACTGAAGCTTTCTTT,CASSFRTRGLERNTEAFF
.,TRBV7-9,TRBD2,TRBJ2-5,TGTGCCAGCAGCTACCGACTAGCCTCGGCAGGAGAGACCCAGTACTTC,CASSYRLASAGETQYF
.,TRBV25-1,.,TRBJ2-1,TGTGCCAGCAGTGACTTTCCTAGTGATGAGCAGTTCTTC,CASSDFPSDEQFF
few,TRBV11-2,.,TRBJ2-3,TGTGCCAGCAGGTTGAGGAGACTACGCACAGATACGCAGTATTTT,CASRLRRLRTDTQYF
.,TRBV18,.,TRBJ2-7,TGTGCCAGCTCCCCAACTAGCTACGAGCAGTACTTC,CASSPTSYEQYF
.,TRBV19,.,TRBJ2-5,TGTGCCAGTAGTATAAATCGTGCGGAGACCCAGTACTTC,CASSINRAETQYF
.,TRBV4-1,TRBD2,TRBJ2-2,TGCGCCAGCAGCCAAGATCGACTAGCGGGAGAAACCGGGGAGCTGTTTTTT,CASSQDRLAGETGELFF